This T cell receptor beta chain emerged from a study of blood T cells in healthy people across ages. Germline V gives CDR1 SQVTM, CDR2 ANQGSEA. The CDR3 runs 15 residues. V lost 6 bases and J 0 bases, leaving 14 bases between the germline ends. Overall study findings and caveats: PBMCs that were unsorted prevented a conclusive naive versus antigen-experienced comparison. Whereas aged donors had fewer naive CD4+ cells, long-lived donors had more of them and higher diversity.

Concerning this clonotype: No antigen is known for it.

Primed by a sample-barcoded 5' primer and a J-beta primer mix, a second PCR proceeded for 7 to 11 cycles. TCRdb independently ran MiXCR on the 5' RACE reads; one entry per CDR3 protein. Of 790,000 or so distinct CDR3 sequences in the sample, about 47% are singletons; the top ten hold approximately 18%. The sample taken for sequencing was blood. The V call is TRBV29-1, the J call TRBJ2-2, with D maybe TRBD1 (6 bases). The sequence came from a man older than 75 in good health. The CDR3 is CSVVAGTTNTGELFF. In DNA form, the CDR3 reads TGCAGCGTGGTGGCCGGGACAACGAACACCGGGGAGCTGTTTTTT.